Presented here are 18 T cell receptor beta chains from one specimen sequenced in a study of lymphopenia after photon versus proton radiotherapy (dated by TCRdb to the late 2010s). The library came from the immunoSEQ multiplex PCR assay. TCRdb obtained this table from immuneACCESS and retained in-frame rearrangements with V and J assigned. These tables miss some clones; where compared with another copy, unresolved V genes account for less than half of the shortfall, and the remainder is unexplained. Recorded for this sample are tens of thousands of clones; around 82% of them occurred a single time. The ten largest clones represent approximately 31% of the sample. The starting material was peripheral blood, obtained from a patient treated with photon-based radiotherapy. Every receptor here comes from a man in his forties or fifties with gastric cancer.

V is TRBV7-9 and J is TRBJ1-4; the match to TRBD1 covers 8 bases. V gave up 4 bases and J gave up 7 bases; unmatched junction bases: 5. CDR3 length: 14 residues. Germline CDR1 SEHNR, CDR2 FQNEAQ (reference sequence). CDR3 bases: TGTGCCAGCAGCTACGGACAGGGCCGTGAAAAACTGTTTTTT. This codes for CASSYGQGREKLFF.

The chain combines TRBV5-1 with TRBJ1-2; 8 bases map to TRBD1. This CDR3 comprises 15 residues. Germline CDR1 and CDR2: SGHRS and YFSETQ. V shed 4 bases, J shed 5 bases, and the junction held 10 bases outside the gene matches. The CDR3 reads CASSLGQGPFYGYTF. The CDR3 DNA sequence: TGCGCCAGCAGCCTAGGACAGGGACCCTTTTATGGCTACACCTTC.

The chain links TRBV5-4 to TRBJ1-2, with a tentative D call TRBD1 (5 bases). Germline V gene lookup returns CDR1 SGHNT and CDR2 YYREEE (reference sequence). The CDR3 contains 14 residues. V was shortened by 0 bases and J by 4 bases, with 10 bases between the two germline ends. The CDR3 region is CASSLGGGSYGYTF. DNA of the CDR3: TGTGCCAGCAGCTTGGGGGGGGGTAGCTATGGCTACACCTTC.

The chain joins TRBV18 to TRBJ2-7; a weak D match, TRBD1 (5 bases). CDR1 is KGHSH and CDR2 is LQKENI in the germline V gene. The CDR3 has 14 amino acids. V dropped 1 base and J dropped 1 base, with 8 bases sitting between them. DNA for the CDR3: TGTGCCAGCTCACCACTTGCAGGGTCCTACGAGCAGTACTTC. It is translated as CASSPLAGSYEQYF.

This clone was observed once. The chain links TRBV15 to TRBJ2-7, with D perhaps matching TRBD2 (6 bases). Germline V CDR1 and CDR2: LNHNV, YYDKDF (reference sequence). This CDR3 has 14 amino acids. Between the trimmed V and J ends, which lost 3 bases and 6 bases, there was a span of 15 bases. CDR3 residues: CATSRPGTVGEQYF. CDR3 sequence (DNA): TGTGCCACCAGCAGGCCAGGGACTGTCGGCGAGCAGTACTTC.

The rearrangement uses TRBV2 and TRBJ2-7; D remains unclear. V dropped 3 bases and J dropped 0 bases, with 9 bases sitting between them. CDR1 SNHLY and CDR2 FYNNEI come from the germline V gene. The CDR3 extends over 14 amino acids. CDR3 DNA sequence: TGTGCCAGCAGTGATTGGGCCACCTCCTACGAGCAGTACTTC. This translates into CASSDWATSYEQYF.

The CDR3 protein is CASSEERSTEAFF. The CDR3 DNA reads as TGTGCCAGCAGTGAAGAGCGGTCCACTGAAGCTTTCTTT. The rearrangement links TRBV6-1 to TRBJ1-1, with D hard to call. CDR3 length equals 13 residues. The germline CDR1 and CDR2 sequences are MNHNS and SASEGT. Trimming left V 1 base short and J 4 bases short, with 7 bases between.

CDR3 nucleotides: TGTGCCAGCAGTGTCCGGGACAGTACCTACGAGCAGTACTTC. It is translated as CASSVRDSTYEQYF. V gene TRBV6-5 combines with J gene TRBJ2-7, with TRBD1 matching 7 bases. Germline assignment: CDR1 MNHEY and CDR2 SVGAGI. Unmatched junction bases numbered 6, after V lost 5 bases and J lost 2 bases. The CDR3 totals 14 residues.

This clone was detected only a few times. The chain has TRBV27 and TRBJ1-5; D remains unclear. The V end lost 6 bases, the J end lost 2 bases, and 11 bases lay between the germline ends. This CDR3 contains 14 residues. In germline, CDR1 is MNHEY, CDR2 SMNVEV (reference sequence). CDR3 coding DNA: TGTGCCAGCAGGAGATCTTCGGGCAATCAGCCCCAGCATTTT. Translated: CASRRSSGNQPQHF.

The chain couples TRBV9 to TRBJ2-7; tentative D call: TRBD1 (6 bases). This CDR3 comprises 15 residues. Germline V gene lookup returns CDR1 SGDLS and CDR2 YYNGEE. V shed 0 bases and J shed 5 bases, with 15 bases lying between them. CDR3 loop: CASSVALQGRHEQYF. The CDR3 coding sequence is TGTGCCAGCAGCGTAGCCTTACAGGGTCGCCACGAGCAGTACTTC.

The J gene is TRBJ1-5, the V gene TRBV5-1; TRBD1 might be the D (6 bases). The germline V gene encodes CDR1 SGHRS and CDR2 YFSETQ. V shed 4 bases and J shed 0 bases, with 11 bases lying between them. There are 15 residues in the CDR3. CDR3: CASSPEGDSNQPQHF. The DNA for the CDR3 is TGCGCCAGCAGCCCGGAGGGGGATAGCAATCAGCCCCAGCATTTT.

CDR3: CASLAGENTGELFF. The CDR3 DNA reads TGTGCCAGCCTAGCGGGAGAGAACACCGGGGAGCTGTTTTTT. The chain uses TRBV2 and TRBJ2-2; 10 bases are shared with TRBD2. V lost 8 bases to trimming and J lost 1 base; unmatched junction nucleotides: 1. Germline V gene lookup returns CDR1 SNHLY and CDR2 FYNNEI. The CDR3 is made up of 14 amino acids.

V gene TRBV5-6 combines with J gene TRBJ2-7, with 12 bases aligning to TRBD2. The J segment lost 3 bases and the V segment lost 4 bases, leaving 5 bases of the junction unmatched. This CDR3 comprises 15 residues. Per the germline V gene, CDR1 is SGHDT and CDR2 is YYEEEE. The CDR3 reads CASSTTGLAGYEQYF. The CDR3 DNA follows: TGTGCCAGCAGCACAACGGGACTAGCGGGCTACGAGCAGTACTTC.

V usage is TRBV18 and J usage is TRBJ2-7; perhaps TRBD1 as D (6 bases). V dropped 2 bases and J dropped 6 bases, with 17 bases sitting between them. The CDR3 is made up of 15 amino acids. Germline assignment: CDR1 KGHSH and CDR2 LQKENI. The chain's CDR3 is CASSPNNNRDGEQYF. In DNA form, the CDR3 reads TGTGCCAGCTCACCAAACAACAACAGGGACGGCGAGCAGTACTTC.

This chain links TRBV4-2 with TRBJ1-2, with no clear D. The V end lost 0 bases, the J end lost 4 bases, and 12 bases lay between the germline ends. Germline V gene lookup returns CDR1 LGHNA and CDR2 YNFKEQ. The CDR3 runs to 15 residues. As DNA, the CDR3 is TGTGCCAGCAGCCAAGATCGGGGTGGAGGCTATGGCTACACCTTC. This translates into CASSQDRGGGYGYTF.

The J gene is TRBJ2-7, the V gene TRBV5-1, with a tentative D call TRBD2 (6 bases). The germline CDR1 and CDR2 sequences are SGHRS and YFSETQ. Deletions cut 0 bases from V and 4 bases from J, with 8 bases between. The CDR3 runs to 13 residues. In DNA, the CDR3 is TGCGCCAGCAGCTTGGATCTAGCGTACGAGCAGTACTTC. Encoded protein: CASSLDLAYEQYF.

This clone was seen a few times. The chain combines TRBV13 with TRBJ2-7; tentatively, D is TRBD2 (6 bases). CDR3 size: 13 residues. Germline CDR1 reads PRHDT; CDR2 reads FYEKMQ (reference sequence). Trimming removed 4 bases from V and 6 bases from J, with 13 bases in between. CDR3 loop: CASSSRDSVEQYF. The CDR3 DNA reads TGTGCCAGCAGCTCGCGGGACTCTGTCGAGCAGTACTTC.

The chain employs TRBV4-1 and TRBJ2-1; D may correspond to TRBD1 or TRBD2 (6 bases each). Trimming took 2 bases from V and 2 from J, leaving 13 bases between them. The germline gives CDR1 MGHRA, CDR2 YSYEKL. The CDR3 loop spans 16 amino acids. DNA of the CDR3: TGCGCCAGCAGCCAACCATGGGGGGACACCTACAATGAGCAGTTCTTC. Its translation: CASSQPWGDTYNEQFF.